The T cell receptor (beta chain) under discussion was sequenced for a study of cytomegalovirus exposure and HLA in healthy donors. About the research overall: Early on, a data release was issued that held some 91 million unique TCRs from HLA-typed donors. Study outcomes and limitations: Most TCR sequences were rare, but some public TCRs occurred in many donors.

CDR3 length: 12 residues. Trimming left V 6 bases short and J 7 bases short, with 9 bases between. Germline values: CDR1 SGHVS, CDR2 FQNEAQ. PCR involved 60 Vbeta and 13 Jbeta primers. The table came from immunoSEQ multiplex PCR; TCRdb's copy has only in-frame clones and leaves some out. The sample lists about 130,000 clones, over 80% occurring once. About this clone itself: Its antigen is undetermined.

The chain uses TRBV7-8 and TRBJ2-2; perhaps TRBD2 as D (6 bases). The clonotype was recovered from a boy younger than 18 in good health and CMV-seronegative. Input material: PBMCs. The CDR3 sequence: CASRGGNGELFF. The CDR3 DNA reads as TGTGCCAGCAGGGGGGGAAACGGGGAGCTGTTTTTT.